This T cell receptor (beta chain) was retrieved from a study of blood T cell repertoires in COVID-19. Study-wide background: The United States, Italy and Spain were the sources of the acute and convalescent COVID-19 samples. In each case, the material was cDNA or gDNA derived from T cells, B-cell-depleted T cells, or PBMCs.

This CDR3 contains 15 residues. Germline V lookup: CDR1 LNHDA, CDR2 SQIVND (reference sequence). V was trimmed by 3 bases and J by 3 bases, leaving 14 bases between them. This clone was seen once. The authors' processing: Estimation of nucleated cell counts was performed using reference gene primer amplification. The data were produced by immunoSEQ multiplex PCR, yet TCRdb's version contains in-frame clones alone and is incomplete. The D gene and trimming were derived from the DNA, and the V and J assignments and clone size from that table. The data hold approximately 290,000 clones, with about 90% observed a single time.

This chain uses TRBV19 with TRBJ1-2; D call uncertain. Sequenced: peripheral blood. The TCR was taken from a man younger than 35 with active or convalescent COVID-19. CDR3: CASSIGGPADYGYTF. In DNA, the CDR3 is TGTGCCAGTAGTATCGGAGGGCCGGCGGACTATGGCTACACCTTC.